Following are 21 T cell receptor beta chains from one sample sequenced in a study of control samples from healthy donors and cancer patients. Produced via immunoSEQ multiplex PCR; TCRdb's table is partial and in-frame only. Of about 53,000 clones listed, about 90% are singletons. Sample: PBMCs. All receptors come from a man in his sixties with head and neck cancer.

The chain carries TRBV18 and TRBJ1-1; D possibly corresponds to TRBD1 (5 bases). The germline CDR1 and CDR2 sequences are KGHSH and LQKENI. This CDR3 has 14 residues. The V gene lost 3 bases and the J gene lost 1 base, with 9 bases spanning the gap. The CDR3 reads CASSPWQGNTEAFF. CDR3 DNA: TGTGCCAGCTCACCCTGGCAGGGGAACACTGAAGCTTTCTTT. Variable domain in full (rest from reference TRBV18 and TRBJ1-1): NAGVMQNPRHLVRRRGQEARLRCSPMKGHSHVYWYRQLPEEGLKFMVYLQKENIIDESGMPKERFSAEFPKEGPSILRIQQVVRGDSAAYFCASSPWQGNTEAFFGQGTRLTVV.

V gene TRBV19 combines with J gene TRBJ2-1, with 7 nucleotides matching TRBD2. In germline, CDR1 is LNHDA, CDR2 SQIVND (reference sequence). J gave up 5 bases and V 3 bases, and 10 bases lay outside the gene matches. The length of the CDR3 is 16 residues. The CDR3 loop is CASSMIGTTPHNEQFF. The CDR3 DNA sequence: TGTGCCAGTAGTATGATAGGGACTACACCTCACAATGAGCAGTTCTTC.

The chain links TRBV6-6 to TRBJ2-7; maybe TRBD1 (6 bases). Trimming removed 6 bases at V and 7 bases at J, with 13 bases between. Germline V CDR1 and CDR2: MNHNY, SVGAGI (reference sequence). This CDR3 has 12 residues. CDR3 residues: CASSFGQQEQYF. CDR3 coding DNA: TGTGCCAGCAGCTTCGGACAGCAGGAGCAGTACTTC.

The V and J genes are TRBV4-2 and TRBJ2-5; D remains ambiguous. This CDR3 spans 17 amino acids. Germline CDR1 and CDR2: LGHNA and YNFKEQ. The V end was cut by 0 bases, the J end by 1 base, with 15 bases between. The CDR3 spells CASSQEGSPGGQETQYF. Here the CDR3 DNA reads TGTGCCAGCAGCCAAGAGGGGTCGCCAGGCGGCCAAGAGACCCAGTACTTC.

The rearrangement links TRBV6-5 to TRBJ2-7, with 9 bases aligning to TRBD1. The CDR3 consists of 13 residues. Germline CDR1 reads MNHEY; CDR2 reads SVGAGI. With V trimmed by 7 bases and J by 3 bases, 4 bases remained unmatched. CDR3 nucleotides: TGTGCCAGCACCTCGACAGGGGGCTACGAGCAGTACTTC. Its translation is CASTSTGGYEQYF.

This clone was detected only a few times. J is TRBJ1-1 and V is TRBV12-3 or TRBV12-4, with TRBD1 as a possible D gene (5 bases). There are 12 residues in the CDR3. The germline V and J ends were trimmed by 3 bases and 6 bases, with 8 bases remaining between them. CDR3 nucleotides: TGTGCCAGCAGTTTGAAAGGGGCTGAAGCTTTCTTT. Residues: CASSLKGAEAFF.

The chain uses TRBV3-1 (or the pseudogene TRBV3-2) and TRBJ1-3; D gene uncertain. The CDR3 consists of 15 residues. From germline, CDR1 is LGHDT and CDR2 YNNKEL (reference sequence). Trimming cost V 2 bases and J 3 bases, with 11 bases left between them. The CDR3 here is CASSQNPGFGNTIYF. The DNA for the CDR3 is TGTGCCAGCAGCCAAAATCCGGGGTTTGGAAACACCATATATTTT.

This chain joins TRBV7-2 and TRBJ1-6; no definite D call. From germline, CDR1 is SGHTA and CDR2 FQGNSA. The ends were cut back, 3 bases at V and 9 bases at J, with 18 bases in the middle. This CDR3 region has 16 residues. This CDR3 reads CASSFSHTASLSPLHF. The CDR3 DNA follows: TGTGCCAGCAGCTTTTCCCACACCGCTTCCCTTTCACCCCTCCACTTT.

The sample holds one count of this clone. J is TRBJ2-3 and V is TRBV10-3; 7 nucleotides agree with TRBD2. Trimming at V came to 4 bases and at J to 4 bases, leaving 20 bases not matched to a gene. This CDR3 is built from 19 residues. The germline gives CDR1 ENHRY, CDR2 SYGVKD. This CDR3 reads CAISVELSRGGSSPDTQYF. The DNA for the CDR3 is TGTGCCATCAGTGTGGAGCTTTCCCGGGGCGGGAGCTCACCAGATACGCAGTATTTT.

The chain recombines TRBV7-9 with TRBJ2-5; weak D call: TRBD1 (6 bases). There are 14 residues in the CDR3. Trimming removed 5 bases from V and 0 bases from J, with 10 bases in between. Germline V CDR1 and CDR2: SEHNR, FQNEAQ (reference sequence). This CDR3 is CASSTYRDQETQYF. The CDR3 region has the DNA TGTGCCAGCAGCACCTACAGGGACCAAGAGACCCAGTACTTC.

This CDR3 reads CASSHPTQQGNTIYF. In nucleotides, the CDR3 is TGCGCCAGCAGCCACCCCACACAGCAAGGAAACACCATATATTTT. The chain has TRBV4-1 and TRBJ1-3, with D hard to call. Germline lookup yields CDR1 MGHRA and CDR2 YSYEKL. V was shortened by 3 bases and J by 4 bases, with 13 bases between the two germline ends. CDR3 size: 15 residues.

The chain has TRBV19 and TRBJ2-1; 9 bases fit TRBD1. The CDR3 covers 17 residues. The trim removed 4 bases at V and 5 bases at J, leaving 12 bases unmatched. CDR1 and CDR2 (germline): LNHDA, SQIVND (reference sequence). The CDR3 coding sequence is TGTGCCAGTAGTACCTCGATGACAGGGGGGAGGGACAATGAGCAGTTCTTC. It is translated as CASSTSMTGGRDNEQFF.

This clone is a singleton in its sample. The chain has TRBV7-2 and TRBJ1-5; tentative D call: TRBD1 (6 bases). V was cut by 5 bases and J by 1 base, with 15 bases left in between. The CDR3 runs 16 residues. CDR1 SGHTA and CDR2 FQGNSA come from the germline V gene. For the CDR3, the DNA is TGTGCCAGCAGCCCTGAAGGGGGGTGGAGCAATCAGCCCCAGCATTTT. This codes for CASSPEGGWSNQPQHF. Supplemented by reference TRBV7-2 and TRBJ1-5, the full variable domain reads GAGVSQSPSNKVTEKGKDVELRCDPISGHTALYWYRQSLGQGLEFLIYFQGNSAPDKSGLPSDRFSAERTGGSVSTLTIQRTQQEDSAVYLCASSPEGGWSNQPQHFGDGTRLSIL.

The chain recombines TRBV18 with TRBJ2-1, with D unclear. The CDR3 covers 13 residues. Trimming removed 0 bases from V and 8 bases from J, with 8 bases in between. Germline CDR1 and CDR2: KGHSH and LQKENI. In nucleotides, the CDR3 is TGTGCCAGCTCACCACCGTCAGTGGATGAGCAGTTCTTC. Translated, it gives CASSPPSVDEQFF.

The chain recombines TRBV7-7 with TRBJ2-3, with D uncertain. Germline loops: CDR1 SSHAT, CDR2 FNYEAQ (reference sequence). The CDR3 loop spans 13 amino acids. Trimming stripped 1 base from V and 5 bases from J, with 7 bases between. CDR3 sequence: CASSLDVRDTQYF. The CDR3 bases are TGTGCCAGCAGCTTAGACGTTCGAGATACGCAGTATTTT.

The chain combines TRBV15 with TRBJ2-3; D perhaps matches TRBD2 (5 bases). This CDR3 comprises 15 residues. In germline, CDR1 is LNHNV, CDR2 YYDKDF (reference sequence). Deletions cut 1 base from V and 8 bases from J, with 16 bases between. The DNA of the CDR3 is TGTGCCACCAGCAGAGGAGGCGGGCTACGCGGTACGCAGTATTTT. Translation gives CATSRGGGLRGTQYF.

CDR3 nucleotides: TGTGCCAGCAGTGTGACAGGGGGAACAGATACGCAGTATTTT. As protein: CASSVTGGTDTQYF. The V and J genes are TRBV2 and TRBJ2-3; the match to TRBD1 covers 9 bases. Germline CDR1 is SNHLY and CDR2 is FYNNEI. The CDR3 length is 14 residues. J was trimmed by 3 bases and V by 4 bases; bases with no gene match: 2.

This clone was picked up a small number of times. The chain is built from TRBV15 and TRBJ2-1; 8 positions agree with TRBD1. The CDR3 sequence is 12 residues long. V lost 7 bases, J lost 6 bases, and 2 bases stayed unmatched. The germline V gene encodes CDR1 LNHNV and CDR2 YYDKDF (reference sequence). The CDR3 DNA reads TGTGCCACCAATACAGGGGGCAATGAGCAGTTCTTC. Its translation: CATNTGGNEQFF.

The CDR3 DNA reads as TGCGCCAGCAGCTTCGACGGGAATTCCTATTACGAGCAGTACTTC. Residues: CASSFDGNSYYEQYF. The V gene is TRBV5-1, the J gene TRBJ2-7, with a possible D match to TRBD2 (5 bases). V was cut by 2 bases and J by 4 bases, with 16 bases left in between. This CDR3 contains 15 residues. The germline gives CDR1 SGHRS, CDR2 YFSETQ. The full variable domain, with the rest looked up from reference TRBV5-1 and TRBJ2-7, is KAGVTQTPRYLIKTRGQQVTLSCSPISGHRSVSWYQQTPGQGLQFLFEYFSETQRNKGNFPGRFSGRQFSNSRSEMNVSTLELGDSALYLCASSFDGNSYYEQYFGPGTRLTVT.

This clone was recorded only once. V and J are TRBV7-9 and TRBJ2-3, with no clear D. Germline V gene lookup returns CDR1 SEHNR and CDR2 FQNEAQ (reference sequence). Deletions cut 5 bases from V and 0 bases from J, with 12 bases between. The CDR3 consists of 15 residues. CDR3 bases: TGTGCCAGCAGCCGGTGGCAGGCTAGCACAGATACGCAGTATTTT. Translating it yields CASSRWQASTDTQYF.

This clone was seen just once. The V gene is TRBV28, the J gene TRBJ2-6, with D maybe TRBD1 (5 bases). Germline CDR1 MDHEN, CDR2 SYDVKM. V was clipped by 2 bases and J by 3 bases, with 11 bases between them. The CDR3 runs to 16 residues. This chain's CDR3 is CASSLQGSYGANVLTF. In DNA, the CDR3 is TGTGCCAGCAGTTTACAGGGCTCTTATGGGGCCAACGTCCTGACTTTC.